This T cell receptor beta chain was obtained from a study of T-cell reconstitution after alpha-beta-depleted transplantation in children. Whole-study results and caveats: After transplant, high TCRbeta diversity at day 60 in some patients arose from surviving recipient T cells and thymic progenitors. Counts and diversity of T cells one year after transplant came mostly from newly produced T cells.

Unique molecular identifiers were used in preparing the TCRbeta library. TCRdb independently ran MiXCR on the PCR reads; one entry per CDR3 protein. The table has hundreds of thousands of distinct CDR3 sequences, 10% to 15% seen once. The CDR3 extends over 15 amino acids. Looked up from germline, CDR1 is SEHNR and CDR2 is FQNEAQ (reference sequence). With 5 bases removed from V and 4 bases from J, the gap between germline ends came to 14 bases. This clonotype was counted only a few times. Antigen unknown. The gene calls are TRBV7-9 and TRBJ2-2, with D possibly TRBD1 on 6 matching bases. This TCR came from a male patient younger than 18 who had a stem cell transplant for acute myeloid leukemia, so the T cells may come from the graft donor. The starting material was PBMCs, mostly from graft donor cells, obtained 360 days after TCRalphabeta/CD19-depleted stem cell transplant. CDR3 DNA: TGTGCCAGCAGCCCACTACAGGGCGGCACCGGGGAGCTGTTTTTT. This encodes CASSPLQGGTGELFF.